The 23 T cell receptor beta chains below were found in one sample sequenced in a study of beta chain features in type 1 diabetes. Every isolated RNA sample was fully reverse transcribed, so sequencing captured expressed TCRB transcripts. Assay: immunoSEQ multiplex PCR; the TCRdb copy retains only in-frame clones and omits some. Of tens of thousands of clones in the sample, around 32% are singletons; the top ten hold 0.45%. The sequenced material came from stem cell memory CD4+ T cells from blood. Source of these receptors: a young woman in good health.

The chain's CDR3 is CASSEALAGGETQYF. CDR3 nucleotide sequence: TGTGCCAGCAGTGAGGCTTTAGCGGGTGGTGAGACCCAGTACTTC. The gene calls are TRBV2 and TRBJ2-5; 7 bases line up with TRBD2. Losses at the gene ends were 3 bases for V and 5 bases for J; bases not matched to a gene: 9. The CDR3 is made up of 15 amino acids. Germline CDR1 and CDR2: SNHLY and FYNNEI.

This sequence joins TRBV4-3 and TRBJ2-1, with D maybe TRBD2 (5 bases). The CDR3 loop spans 14 amino acids. V was clipped by 1 base and J by 9 bases, with 13 bases between them. Germline-derived CDR1 and CDR2 are LGHNA and YSLEER. Written as DNA, the CDR3 is TGCGCCAGCAGCCAAGTCCCGAGGGTCGGTGAGCAGTTCTTC. It codes for CASSQVPRVGEQFF.

The table lists this clone with a few counts. The V call is TRBV5-1, the J call TRBJ2-7, with a tentative D call TRBD1 (6 bases). The CDR3 has 14 amino acids. V shed 0 bases and J shed 6 bases, with 13 bases lying between them. CDR1 and CDR2 (germline): SGHRS, YFSETQ. DNA of the CDR3: TGCGCCAGCAGCTTGGGACAGGTCGACGGCGAGCAGTACTTC. Its protein is CASSLGQVDGEQYF.

This clone was counted only a few times. V usage is TRBV5-1 and J usage is TRBJ2-3; 12 bases line up with TRBD2. V gave up 0 bases and J gave up 0 bases; unmatched junction bases: 2. Germline lookup yields CDR1 SGHRS and CDR2 YFSETQ. CDR3 length equals 17 residues. DNA for the CDR3: TGCGCCAGCAGCTTGGGGACTAGCGGGGATAGCACAGATACGCAGTATTTT. Translating it yields CASSLGTSGDSTDTQYF.

The chain has TRBV5-4 and TRBJ2-7; TRBD1 is a possible D gene (7 bases). Trimming cost V 4 bases and J 4 bases, with 15 bases left between them. The CDR3 is made up of 14 amino acids. Germline CDR1 is SGHNT and CDR2 is YYREEE (reference sequence). CDR3 protein: CASSPLTGTYEQYF. The CDR3 bases are TGTGCCAGCAGCCCTCTGACAGGGACTTACGAGCAGTACTTC.

This CDR3 is CASSLGLGETQYF. The CDR3 nucleotides read TGTGCCAGCAGCTTGGGACTAGGGGAGACCCAGTACTTC. The chain uses TRBV7-3 and TRBJ2-5, with 8 bases identical to TRBD2. The CDR3 is made up of 13 amino acids. V shed 3 bases and J 5 bases; nucleotides not matched to a gene: 2. Per the germline V gene, CDR1 is SGHTA and CDR2 is FQGTGA.

The chain joins TRBV28 to TRBJ1-2; unclear D gene. The CDR3 extends over 12 amino acids. V shed 4 bases and J shed 10 bases, with 13 bases lying between them. The germline V gene has CDR1 MDHEN and CDR2 SYDVKM. CDR3 amino acids: CASSSPGVSYTF. The CDR3 coding sequence is TGTGCCAGCAGTTCCCCCGGGGTGTCCTACACCTTC.

The chain employs TRBV6-1 and TRBJ2-5; the match to TRBD2 covers 10 bases. This CDR3 is built from 17 residues. In germline, CDR1 is MNHNS, CDR2 SASEGT. With 3 bases clipped from V and 1 base from J, the junction kept 8 bases outside the gene matches. The CDR3: CASSDPAGGNFQETQYF. The CDR3 coding sequence is TGTGCCAGCAGTGACCCAGCGGGAGGGAACTTCCAAGAGACCCAGTACTTC.

This chain uses TRBV18 with TRBJ2-1; 7 nucleotides match TRBD2. V trimming: 0 bases; J trimming: 1 base; junction bases outside the gene matches: 3. Germline assignment: CDR1 KGHSH and CDR2 LQKENI. The CDR3 length is 16 residues. CDR3 DNA sequence: TGTGCCAGCTCACCACCGGGCGGGAGTTCCTACAATGAGCAGTTCTTC. Translation: CASSPPGGSSYNEQFF.

The rearrangement joins TRBV18 to TRBJ2-7; possibly TRBD1 for D (5 bases). V shed 4 bases and J shed 5 bases, with 24 bases lying between them. The CDR3 is 17 residues long. Germline CDR1 and CDR2: KGHSH and LQKENI. The CDR3 loop is CASSLNTGTDPRDEQYF. CDR3 coding DNA: TGTGCCAGCTCACTCAATACAGGTACAGATCCTCGGGACGAGCAGTACTTC.

This clone was found a few times. The chain links TRBV7-9 to TRBJ2-6; possible D gene TRBD1, 6 bases. Germline V gives CDR1 SEHNR, CDR2 FQNEAQ (reference sequence). The CDR3 spans 17 residues. Between the trimmed V and J ends, which lost 2 bases and 1 base, there was a span of 12 bases. In DNA form, the CDR3 reads TGTGCCAGCAGCTTAAGGACAGACACATCTGGGGCCAACGTCCTGACTTTC. Protein product: CASSLRTDTSGANVLTF.

This clone has only a few counts. The genes are TRBV5-1 and TRBJ2-2; TRBD2 aligns across 9 bases. The germline V gene encodes CDR1 SGHRS and CDR2 YFSETQ. The V gene end was trimmed by 7 bases and the J gene end by 6 bases; junction bases not matched to a gene: 10. The CDR3 runs 15 residues. The CDR3 nucleotides are TGCGCCAGCGCCGCCGGGACTAGCTCGGCCGGGGAGCTGTTTTTT. This sequence encodes CASAAGTSSAGELFF.

The V and J genes are TRBV30 and TRBJ2-1; D is possibly TRBD1 (6 bases). CDR1 and CDR2 from the germline V gene are GTSNPN and SVGIG (reference sequence). Trimming took 4 bases from V and 4 from J, leaving 8 bases between them. CDR3 length: 12 residues. The CDR3 bases are TGTGCCTGGACAACAGGGTACAATGAGCAGTTCTTC. Encoded protein: CAWTTGYNEQFF.

The V gene is TRBV6-1, the J gene TRBJ2-3; D is unresolved. Looked up from germline, CDR1 is MNHNS and CDR2 is SASEGT. Trimming took 10 bases from V and 1 from J, leaving 15 bases between them. This CDR3 comprises 14 residues. As DNA, the CDR3 is TGTGCCACCGGTCTTCGCTCTGGCACAGATACGCAGTATTTT. It translates to CATGLRSGTDTQYF.

V usage is TRBV4-2 and J usage is TRBJ2-1; maybe TRBD2 (7 bases). Germline lookup yields CDR1 LGHNA and CDR2 YNFKEQ. Trimming shortened V by 0 bases and J by 6 bases, and 15 bases separated the two germline ends. CDR3 length: 16 amino acids. Here the CDR3 DNA reads TGTGCCAGCAGCCAAGAGGAACTTCGGGGGGCCAATGAGCAGTTCTTC. Protein sequence: CASSQEELRGANEQFF.

The chain combines TRBV7-2 with TRBJ2-7, with TRBD2 identical over 8 bases. The CDR3 extends over 15 amino acids. Germline V gene sequence: CDR1 SGHTA, CDR2 FQGNSA. Trimming took 4 bases from V and 0 from J; bases not matched to a gene: 5. CDR3 in amino acids: CASSYTAGGSYEQYF. In nucleotides, the CDR3 is TGTGCCAGCAGCTATACGGCGGGGGGCTCCTACGAGCAGTACTTC.

There are a few counts of this clone. V usage is TRBV11-2 and J usage is TRBJ2-3; 10 bases are shared with TRBD2. Losses at the gene ends were 5 bases for V and 5 bases for J; bases not matched to a gene: 4. Germline V gene sequence: CDR1 SGHAT, CDR2 FQNNGV. CDR3 length: 14 amino acids. The CDR3 loop is CASSALAGVDTQYF. As DNA, the CDR3 is TGTGCCAGCAGCGCCCTAGCGGGAGTAGATACGCAGTATTTT.

A few counts support this clone. The rearrangement joins TRBV9 to TRBJ2-7; possibly TRBD2 for D (6 bases). This CDR3 contains 16 residues. With 4 bases removed from V and 4 bases from J, the gap between germline ends came to 21 bases. Germline CDR1 SGDLS, CDR2 YYNGEE. The CDR3 region has the DNA TGTGCCAGCAGCACCTCATCCGGGACTGAAGTATACGAGCAGTACTTC. Translated: CASSTSSGTEVYEQYF.

The chain has TRBV9 and TRBJ2-5; TRBD2 matches 15 bases. Germline CDR1 SGDLS, CDR2 YYNGEE. V was pared by 6 bases and J by 5 bases, with 5 bases of the junction left unmatched. The CDR3 extends over 15 amino acids. CDR3 protein: CASTPGLAGGETQYF. The CDR3 DNA reads as TGTGCCAGCACCCCTGGACTAGCGGGAGGGGAGACCCAGTACTTC.

CDR3 in DNA: TGTGCCAGTAGTATAGAACTAGCGGAAAGAGGGGATACGCAGTATTTT. This encodes CASSIELAERGDTQYF. The chain is built from TRBV19 and TRBJ2-3, with TRBD2 identical over 8 bases. The CDR3 contains 16 residues. With 0 bases clipped from V and 6 bases from J, the junction kept 8 bases outside the gene matches. Germline CDR1 reads LNHDA; CDR2 reads SQIVND (reference sequence).

This clone showed up just a few times. This rearrangement joins TRBV2 to TRBJ1-5; D gene uncertain. The CDR3 contains 13 residues. Trimming pared 6 bases from V and 5 bases from J, leaving 11 bases between. The germline V gene has CDR1 SNHLY and CDR2 FYNNEI. The CDR3: CASRLEGDQPQHF. CDR3 sequence (DNA): TGTGCCAGCAGGCTAGAAGGAGATCAGCCCCAGCATTTT.

This clone was counted a few times. The rearrangement uses TRBV7-2 and TRBJ1-5, with a possible D match to TRBD1 (6 bases). This CDR3 is built from 16 residues. Per germline, CDR1 SGHTA and CDR2 FQGNSA. V shed 1 base and J shed 2 bases, with 12 bases lying between them. Here the CDR3 reads CASSLGQASGNQPQHF. The CDR3 DNA reads TGTGCCAGCAGCTTAGGACAGGCCAGTGGCAATCAGCCCCAGCATTTT.

This clone came up a few times. The V call is TRBV2, the J call TRBJ2-7, with D maybe TRBD2 (6 bases). With 0 bases removed from V and 2 bases from J, the gap between germline ends came to 14 bases. The CDR3 length is 16 residues. Germline V lookup: CDR1 SNHLY, CDR2 FYNNEI. CDR3 DNA sequence: TGTGCCAGCAGTGAAGCAATGACGGGAGTAACCTACGAGCAGTACTTC. It translates to CASSEAMTGVTYEQYF.